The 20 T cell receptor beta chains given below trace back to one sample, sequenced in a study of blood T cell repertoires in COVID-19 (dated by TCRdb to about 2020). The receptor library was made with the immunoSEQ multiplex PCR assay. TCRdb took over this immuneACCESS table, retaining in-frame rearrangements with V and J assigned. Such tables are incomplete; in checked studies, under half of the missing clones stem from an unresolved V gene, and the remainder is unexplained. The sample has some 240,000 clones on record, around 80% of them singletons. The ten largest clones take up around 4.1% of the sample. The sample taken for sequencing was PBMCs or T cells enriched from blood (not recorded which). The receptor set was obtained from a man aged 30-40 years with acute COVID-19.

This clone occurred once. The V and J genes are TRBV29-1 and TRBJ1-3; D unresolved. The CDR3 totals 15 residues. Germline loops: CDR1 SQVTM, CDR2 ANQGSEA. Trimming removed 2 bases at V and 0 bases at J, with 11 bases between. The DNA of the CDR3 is TGCAGCGTTGAATGGACGGAGGACTCTGGAAACACCATATATTTT. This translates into CSVEWTEDSGNTIYF.

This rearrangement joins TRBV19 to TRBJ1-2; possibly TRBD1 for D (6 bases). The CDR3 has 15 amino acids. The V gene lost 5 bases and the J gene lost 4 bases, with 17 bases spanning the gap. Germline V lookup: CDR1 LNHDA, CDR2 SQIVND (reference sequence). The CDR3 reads CASSDNPDSRYGYTF. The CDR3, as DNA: TGTGCCAGTAGTGACAACCCGGACAGCCGCTATGGCTACACCTTC.

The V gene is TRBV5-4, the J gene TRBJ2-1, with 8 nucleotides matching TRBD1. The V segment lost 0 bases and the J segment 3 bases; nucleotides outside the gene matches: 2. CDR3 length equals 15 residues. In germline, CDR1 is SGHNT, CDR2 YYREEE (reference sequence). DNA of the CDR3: TGTGCCAGCAGCTTGGCCGGGACAGGCTACAATGAGCAGTTCTTC. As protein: CASSLAGTGYNEQFF.

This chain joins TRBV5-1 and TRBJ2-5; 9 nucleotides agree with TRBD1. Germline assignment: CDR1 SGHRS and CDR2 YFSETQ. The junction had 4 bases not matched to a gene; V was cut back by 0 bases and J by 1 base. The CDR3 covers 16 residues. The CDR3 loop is CASSLGTGDVQETQYF. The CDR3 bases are TGCGCCAGCAGCTTGGGGACAGGGGATGTCCAAGAGACCCAGTACTTC.

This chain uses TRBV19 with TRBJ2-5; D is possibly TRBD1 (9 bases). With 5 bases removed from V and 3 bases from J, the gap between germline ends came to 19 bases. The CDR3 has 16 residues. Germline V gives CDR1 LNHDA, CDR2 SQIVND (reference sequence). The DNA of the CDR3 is TGTGCCAGTAGTGCGGGGGGACAGGGAGGCGAAGAGACCCAGTACTTC. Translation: CASSAGGQGGEETQYF. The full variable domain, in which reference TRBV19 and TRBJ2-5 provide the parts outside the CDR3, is DGGITQSPKYLFRKEGQNVTLSCEQNLNHDAMYWYRQDPGQGLRLIYYSQIVNDFQKGDIAEGYSVSREKKESFPLTVTSAQKNPTAFYLCASSAGGQGGEETQYFGPGTRLLVL.

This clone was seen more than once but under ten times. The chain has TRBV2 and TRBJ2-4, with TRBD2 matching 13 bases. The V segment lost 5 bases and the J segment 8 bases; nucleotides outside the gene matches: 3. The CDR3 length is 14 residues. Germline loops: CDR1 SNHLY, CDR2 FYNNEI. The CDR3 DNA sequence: TGTGCCAGCAGTCAGACTAGCGGGGGGCACATTCAGTACTTC. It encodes CASSQTSGGHIQYF.

The CDR3 here is CASSLRQGEAFF. The CDR3 bases are TGTGCCAGCAGCTTAAGACAGGGTGAAGCTTTCTTT. The J gene is TRBJ1-1, the V gene TRBV9; 7 positions agree with TRBD1. CDR1 SGDLS and CDR2 YYNGEE come from the germline V gene. V dropped 4 bases and J dropped 7; count of bases not matched to a gene: 4. The CDR3 loop spans 12 amino acids.

DNA of the CDR3: TGTGCCAGCGGACGGGGGGGGCTAAACAATGAGCAGTTCTTC. Translated, it gives CASGRGGLNNEQFF. This chain connects TRBV28 to TRBJ2-1; 8 bases match TRBD2. CDR3 length: 14 amino acids. With V trimmed by 8 bases and J by 5 bases, 8 bases remained unmatched. Germline CDR1 reads MDHEN; CDR2 reads SYDVKM. Based on the CDR3 plus reference TRBV28 and TRBJ2-1, the full variable domain is DVKVTQSSRYLVKRTGEKVFLECVQDMDHENMFWYRQDPGLGLRLIYFSYDVKMKEKGDIPEGYSVSREKKERFSLILESASTNQTSMYLCASGRGGLNNEQFFGPGTRLTVL.

The CDR3 loop reads CSARRDTEAFF. CDR3 DNA: TGCAGTGCGAGACGGGACACTGAAGCTTTCTTT. The chain employs TRBV20-1 and TRBJ1-1; unclear D gene. This CDR3 contains 11 residues. The germline gives CDR1 DFQATT, CDR2 SNEGSKA (reference sequence). The V end was cut by 6 bases, the J end by 3 bases, with 8 bases between.

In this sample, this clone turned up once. The CDR3 DNA is TGTGCCAGCAGCCACTCCTACAATGAGCAGTTCTTC. This codes for CASSHSYNEQFF. The chain carries TRBV11-2 and TRBJ2-1, with D hard to call. CDR1 and CDR2 (germline): SGHAT, FQNNGV. This CDR3 has 12 residues. V lost 5 bases to trimming and J lost 0 bases, with 2 bases between them.

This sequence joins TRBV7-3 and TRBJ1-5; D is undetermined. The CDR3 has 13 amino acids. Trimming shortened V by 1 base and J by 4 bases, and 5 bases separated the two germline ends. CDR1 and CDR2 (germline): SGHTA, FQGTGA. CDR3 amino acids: CASSLRHNQPQHF. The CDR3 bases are TGTGCCAGCAGCTTAAGGCATAATCAGCCCCAGCATTTT.

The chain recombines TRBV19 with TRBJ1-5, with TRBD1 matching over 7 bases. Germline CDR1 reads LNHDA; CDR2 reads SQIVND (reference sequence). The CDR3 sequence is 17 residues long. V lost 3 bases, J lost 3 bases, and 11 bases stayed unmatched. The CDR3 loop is CASSILFDRVYNQPQHF. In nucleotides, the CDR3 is TGTGCCAGTAGTATTCTTTTTGACAGGGTGTACAATCAGCCCCAGCATTTT.

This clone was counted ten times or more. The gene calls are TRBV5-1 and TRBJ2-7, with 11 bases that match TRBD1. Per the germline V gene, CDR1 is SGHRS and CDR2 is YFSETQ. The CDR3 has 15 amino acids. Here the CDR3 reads CASSLGQGVTYEQYV. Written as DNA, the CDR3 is TGTGCCAGCAGCTTGGGACAGGGGGTCACCTACGAGCAGTACGTC.

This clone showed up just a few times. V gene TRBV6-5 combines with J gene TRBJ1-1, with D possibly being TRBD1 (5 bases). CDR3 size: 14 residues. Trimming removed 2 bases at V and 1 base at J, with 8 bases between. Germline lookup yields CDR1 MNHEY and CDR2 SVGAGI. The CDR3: CASSYGGQNTEAFF. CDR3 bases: TGTGCCAGCAGTTACGGCGGACAGAACACTGAAGCTTTCTTT.

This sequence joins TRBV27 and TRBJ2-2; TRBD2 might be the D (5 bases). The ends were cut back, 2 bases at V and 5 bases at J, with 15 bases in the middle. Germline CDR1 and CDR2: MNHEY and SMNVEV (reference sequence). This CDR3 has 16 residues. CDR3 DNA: TGTGCCAGCAGTTTAAACCGGGATTCTCGGACCGGGGAGCTGTTTTTT. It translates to CASSLNRDSRTGELFF.

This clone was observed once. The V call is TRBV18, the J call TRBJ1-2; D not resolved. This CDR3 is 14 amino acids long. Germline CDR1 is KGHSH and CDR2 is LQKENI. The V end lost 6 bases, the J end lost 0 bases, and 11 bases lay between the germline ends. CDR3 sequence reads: CASSTGSANYGYTF. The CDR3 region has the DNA TGTGCCAGCTCGACGGGTAGCGCTAACTATGGCTACACCTTC.

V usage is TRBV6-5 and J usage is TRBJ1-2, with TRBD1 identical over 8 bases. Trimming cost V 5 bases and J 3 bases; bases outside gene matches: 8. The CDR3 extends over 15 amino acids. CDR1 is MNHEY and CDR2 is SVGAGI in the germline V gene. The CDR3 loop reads CASSPQGGRDYGYTF. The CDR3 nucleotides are TGTGCCAGCAGTCCACAGGGGGGTCGCGACTATGGCTACACCTTC.

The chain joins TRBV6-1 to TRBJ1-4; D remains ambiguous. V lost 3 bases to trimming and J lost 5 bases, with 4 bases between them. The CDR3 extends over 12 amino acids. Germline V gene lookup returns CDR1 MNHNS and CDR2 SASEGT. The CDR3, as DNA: TGTGCCAGCAGTGACCCGAATGAAAAACTGTTTTTT. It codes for CASSDPNEKLFF.

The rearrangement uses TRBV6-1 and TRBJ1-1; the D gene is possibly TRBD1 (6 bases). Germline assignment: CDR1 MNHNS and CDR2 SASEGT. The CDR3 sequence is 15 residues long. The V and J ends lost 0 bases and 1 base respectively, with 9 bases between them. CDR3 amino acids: CASSEAQGWNTEAFF. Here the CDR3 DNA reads TGTGCCAGCAGTGAAGCACAGGGATGGAACACTGAAGCTTTCTTT.

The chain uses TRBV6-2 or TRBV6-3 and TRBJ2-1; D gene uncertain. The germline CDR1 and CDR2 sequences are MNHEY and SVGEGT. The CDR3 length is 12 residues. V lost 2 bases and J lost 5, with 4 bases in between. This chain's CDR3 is CASSYRDNEQFF. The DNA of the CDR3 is TGTGCCAGCAGTTACCGCGACAATGAGCAGTTCTTC.